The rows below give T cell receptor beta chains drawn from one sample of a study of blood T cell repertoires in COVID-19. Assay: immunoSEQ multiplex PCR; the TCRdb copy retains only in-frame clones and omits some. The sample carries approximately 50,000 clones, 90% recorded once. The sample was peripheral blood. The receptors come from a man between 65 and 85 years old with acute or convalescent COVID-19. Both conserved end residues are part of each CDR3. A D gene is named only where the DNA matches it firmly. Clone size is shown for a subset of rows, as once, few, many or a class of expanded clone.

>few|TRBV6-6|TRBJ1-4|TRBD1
CASSRGSGQPLATNEKLFF
TGTGCCAGCAGTCGGGGATCGGGACAGCCCCTTGCAACTAATGAAAAACTGTTTTTT
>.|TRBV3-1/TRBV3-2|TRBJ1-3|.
CASGPGLDLFGRKSGNTIYF
TGTGCCAGCGGCCCAGGGTTGGATCTTTTCGGACGGAAATCTGGAAACACCATATATTTT
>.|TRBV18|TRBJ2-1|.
CASSPAPRSEQFF
TGTGCCAGCTCACCTGCACCGCGAAGTGAGCAGTTCTTC
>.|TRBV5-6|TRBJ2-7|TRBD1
CASSLGPTGTYEQYF
TGTGCCAGCAGCCTGGGCCCGACAGGGACCTACGAGCAGTACTTC
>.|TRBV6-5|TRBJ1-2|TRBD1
CASSYTGQGAGYTF
TGTGCCAGCAGTTACACCGGACAGGGGGCAGGCTACACCTTC
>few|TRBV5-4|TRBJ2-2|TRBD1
CASTDRDRTGELFF
TGTGCCAGTACGGACAGGGATAGGACCGGGGAGCTGTTTTTT
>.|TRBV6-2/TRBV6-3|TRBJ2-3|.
CASSSADTQYF
TGTGCCAGCAGTAGCGCGGATACGCAGTATTTT
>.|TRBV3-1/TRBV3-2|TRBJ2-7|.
CASSQGTQDSSYEQYF
TGTGCCAGCAGCCAAGGCACACAGGACAGTTCCTACGAGCAGTACTTC
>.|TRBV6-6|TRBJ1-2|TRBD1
CASSSPTGTKDGYTF
TGTGCCAGCAGCTCCCCGACAGGGACGAAGGATGGCTACACCTTC
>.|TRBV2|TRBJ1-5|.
CASKLSNQPQHF
TGTGCCAGCAAACTCTCAAATCAGCCCCAGCATTTT
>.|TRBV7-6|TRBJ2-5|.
CASSLERGALRTQYF
TGTGCCAGCAGCTTAGAAAGAGGTGCTCTAAGGACCCAGTACTTC
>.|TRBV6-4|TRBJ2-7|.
CASSGTYEQYF
TGTGCCAGCAGTGGAACTTACGAGCAGTACTTC
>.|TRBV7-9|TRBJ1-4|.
CASSLAKPGGLFF
TGTGCCAGCAGCTTAGCCAAGCCGGGAGGACTGTTTTTT
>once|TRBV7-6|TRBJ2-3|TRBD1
CASSPWERGGPTDTQYF
TGTGCCAGCAGCCCTTGGGAAAGAGGGGGCCCCACAGATACGCAGTATTTT
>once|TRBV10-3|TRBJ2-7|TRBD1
CAISDHGGQNSYEQYF
TGTGCCATCAGCGACCATGGGGGACAGAACTCCTACGAGCAGTACTTC
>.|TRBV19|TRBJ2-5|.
CASSMGGGPQETQYF
TGTGCCAGTAGTATGGGAGGGGGGCCCCAAGAGACCCAGTACTTC
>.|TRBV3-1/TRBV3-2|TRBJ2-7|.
CASSQAGQGGNEQYF
TGTGCCAGCAGCCAAGCGGGGCAGGGGGGAAACGAGCAGTACTTC
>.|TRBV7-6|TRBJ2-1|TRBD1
CASSSGTGGLNEQFF
TGTGCCAGCAGCTCCGGGACAGGGGGCCTCAATGAGCAGTTCTTC
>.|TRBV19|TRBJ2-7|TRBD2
CASTGTSSSEQYF
TGTGCCAGTACGGGGACTAGTTCTTCCGAGCAGTACTTC
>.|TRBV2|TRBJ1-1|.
CASSAGGAWNTEAFF
TGTGCCAGCAGCGCTGGGGGGGCTTGGAACACTGAAGCTTTCTTT
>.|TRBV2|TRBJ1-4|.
CASIAGAGQSNEKLFF
TGTGCCAGCATCGCGGGGGCCGGCCAGTCTAATGAAAAACTGTTTTTT
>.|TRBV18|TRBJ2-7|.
CASSPLTEGHEQYF
TGTGCCAGCTCACCACTTACAGAAGGCCACGAGCAGTACTTC
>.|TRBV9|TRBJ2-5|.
CASSTGIQETQYF
TGTGCCAGCAGCACAGGGATTCAGGAGACCCAGTACTTC
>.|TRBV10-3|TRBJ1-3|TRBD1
CAISESGKQGSSGNTIYF
TGTGCCATCAGTGAGTCAGGTAAACAGGGGAGTAGTGGAAACACCATATATTTT
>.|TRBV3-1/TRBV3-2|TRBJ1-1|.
CASSHVGTQIMNTEAFF
TGTGCCAGCAGCCATGTAGGGACACAGATCATGAACACTGAAGCTTTCTTT
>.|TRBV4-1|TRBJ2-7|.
CASSQALGAVAYEQYF
TGCGCCAGCAGCCAAGCCCTAGGGGCGGTTGCCTACGAGCAGTACTTC
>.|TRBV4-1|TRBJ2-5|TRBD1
CASSQAGQGMETQYF
TGCGCCAGCAGCCAAGCTGGACAGGGGATGGAGACCCAGTACTTC
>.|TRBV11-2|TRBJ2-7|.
CASSLMGGKGYEQYF
TGTGCCAGCAGCTTAATGGGGGGTAAGGGCTACGAGCAGTACTTC
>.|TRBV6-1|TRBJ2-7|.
CASSDIYEQYF
TGTGCCAGCAGTGATATTTACGAGCAGTACTTC
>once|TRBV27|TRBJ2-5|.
CASSWGGQETQYF
TGTGCCAGCAGTTGGGGGGGGCAGGAGACCCAGTACTTC
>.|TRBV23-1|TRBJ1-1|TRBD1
CASSNPGTGGFLDTEAFF
TGCGCCAGCAGCAACCCTGGGACAGGGGGCTTCTTAGACACTGAAGCTTTCTTT
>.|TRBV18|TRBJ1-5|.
CASSPASNQPQHF
TGTGCCAGCTCACCGGCTAGCAATCAGCCCCAGCATTTT
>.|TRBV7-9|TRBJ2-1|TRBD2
CASSFTAGGNEQFF
TGTGCCAGCAGCTTTACGGCGGGGGGGAATGAGCAGTTCTTC
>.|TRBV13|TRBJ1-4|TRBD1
CASSLGQGGEKLFF
TGTGCCAGCAGCTTAGGGCAGGGGGGTGAAAAACTGTTTTTT
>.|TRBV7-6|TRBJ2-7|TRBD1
CASSPRPGQGAYEQYF
TGTGCCAGCAGCCCCCGCCCGGGACAGGGGGCCTACGAGCAGTACTTC
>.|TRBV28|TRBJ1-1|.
CASLMNTEAFF
TGTGCCTCGCTAATGAACACTGAAGCTTTCTTT
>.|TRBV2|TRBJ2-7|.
CASSGQHYEQYF
TGTGCCAGCAGTGGACAGCACTACGAGCAGTACTTC
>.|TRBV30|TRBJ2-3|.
CAWSGGVTDTQYF
TGTGCCTGGAGTGGCGGGGTCACAGATACGCAGTATTTT
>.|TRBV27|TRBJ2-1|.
CASSLLGQRIISVDNEQFF
TGTGCCAGCAGTTTACTTGGACAGCGAATAATTTCGGTTGACAATGAGCAGTTCTTC
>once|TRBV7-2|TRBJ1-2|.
CATSAPQDIYGYTF
TGTGCCACCTCAGCCCCCCAGGACATATATGGCTACACCTTC
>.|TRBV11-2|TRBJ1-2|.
CASSLRQGWNYGYTF
TGTGCCAGCAGCTTAAGGCAGGGGTGGAACTATGGCTACACCTTC
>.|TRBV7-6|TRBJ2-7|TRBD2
CASSFQAGALYEQYF
TGTGCCAGCAGCTTTCAAGCGGGGGCCCTCTACGAGCAGTACTTC
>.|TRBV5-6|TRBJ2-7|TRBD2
CASSRGGLAATYEQYF
TGTGCCAGCAGCCGCGGAGGACTAGCGGCCACCTACGAGCAGTACTTC
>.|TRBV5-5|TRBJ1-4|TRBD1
CASSPGQATNEKLFF
TGTGCCAGCAGCCCGGGACAGGCAACTAATGAAAAACTGTTTTTT
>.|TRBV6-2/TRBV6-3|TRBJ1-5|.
CASSYSGGRGNQPQHF
TGTGCCAGCAGTTACTCGGGGGGTAGGGGCAATCAGCCCCAGCATTTT
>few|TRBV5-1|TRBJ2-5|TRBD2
CASSFLAGQETQYF
TGCGCCAGCAGCTTCTTAGCGGGGCAAGAGACCCAGTACTTC
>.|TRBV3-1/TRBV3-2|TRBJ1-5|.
CASSSAAGGNQPQHF
TGTGCCAGCAGCTCTGCGGCAGGGGGCAATCAGCCCCAGCATTTT
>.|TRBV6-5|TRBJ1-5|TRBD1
CASTDRAYQPQHF
TGTGCCAGCACGGACAGGGCCTATCAGCCCCAGCATTTT
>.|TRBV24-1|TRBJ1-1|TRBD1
CATSERTGRGAFF
TGTGCCACCAGTGAGCGGACAGGGAGGGGAGCTTTCTTT
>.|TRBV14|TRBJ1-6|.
CASSSSWSRSRGSPLHF
TGTGCCAGCAGCTCGAGTTGGAGCCGGAGCCGAGGATCACCCCTCCACTTT
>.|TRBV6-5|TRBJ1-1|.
CASSYMQGMNTEAFF
TGTGCCAGCAGTTATATGCAGGGGATGAACACTGAAGCTTTCTTT
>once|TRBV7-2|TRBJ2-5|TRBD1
CASSLNPGTGGRETQYF
TGTGCCAGCAGCTTAAACCCCGGGACAGGGGGCCGGGAGACCCAGTACTTC
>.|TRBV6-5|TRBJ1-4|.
CASSPGHFNEKLFF
TGTGCCAGCAGTCCGGGACATTTTAATGAAAAACTGTTTTTT
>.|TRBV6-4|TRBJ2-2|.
CASSGTDTGELFF
TGTGCCAGCAGTGGGACAGACACCGGGGAGCTGTTTTTT
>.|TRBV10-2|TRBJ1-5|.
CASSELSNQPQHF
TGCGCCAGCAGTGAGCTTAGCAATCAGCCCCAGCATTTT
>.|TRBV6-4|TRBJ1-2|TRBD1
CASKLHGQGGNYGYTF
TGTGCCAGCAAACTCCATGGACAGGGGGGGAACTATGGCTACACCTTC
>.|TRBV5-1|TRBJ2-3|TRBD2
CASSAGDLSTDTQYF
TGCGCCAGCAGTGCGGGGGATCTTTCCACAGATACGCAGTATTTT
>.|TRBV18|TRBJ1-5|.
CASSPLWEQPQHF
TGTGCCAGCTCACCACTTTGGGAGCAGCCCCAGCATTTT